Shown below are 10 T cell receptor beta chains from a single sample sequenced in a study of Graves' ophthalmopathy and Graves' hyperthyroidism. As the template, RNA transcripts were used to amplify TCR beta CDR3 regions. First-round RT-PCR relied on HTBI primers, and a second-round multiplex PCR came next. TCRdb itself ran the multiplex PCR reads through MiXCR, one entry per CDR3 protein. This sample has a few hundred thousand distinct CDR3 sequences, with about 18% found just once. The sample consisted of peripheral blood. These receptors all come from an adult woman with stable Graves' hyperthyroidism.

Only a few counts were recorded for this clonotype. The chain employs TRBV5-1 and TRBJ2-2; TRBD2 matches 13 bases. V lost 1 base, J lost 3 bases, and 12 bases stayed unmatched. The CDR3 consists of 20 residues. Germline assignment: CDR1 SGHRS and CDR2 YFSETQ. This CDR3 reads CASSLKNGLAGARDTGELFF. The CDR3 nucleotides are TGCGCCAGCAGCTTGAAAAATGGACTAGCGGGAGCGAGAGACACCGGGGAGCTGTTTTTT.

This clonotype was observed at least ten times. The CDR3 bases are TGTGCCAGCAGCGAAGGGACTAAAGTAAGGCAGCCCCAGCATTTT. It codes for CASSEGTKVRQPQHF. The genes are TRBV12-3 or TRBV12-4 and TRBJ1-5; the D gene is possibly TRBD1 (5 bases). Trimming removed 6 bases at V and 7 bases at J, with 19 bases between. This CDR3 comprises 15 residues.

The V gene is TRBV3-1, the J gene TRBJ2-7; D uncertain. Germline assignment: CDR1 LGHDT and CDR2 YNNKEL (reference sequence). Trimming removed 8 bases at V and 7 bases at J, with 18 bases between. CDR3 size: 13 residues. In nucleotides, the CDR3 is TGTGCCAGCTCTCGGTCCCCTTCACTTGAGCAGTACTTC. It specifies CASSRSPSLEQYF.

This clonotype was observed many times. The chain combines TRBV12-3 or TRBV12-4 with TRBJ1-5, with D possibly matching TRBD1 (6 bases). The V gene lost 3 bases and the J gene lost 9 bases, with 18 bases spanning the gap. The CDR3 sequence is 15 residues long. DNA of the CDR3: TGTGCCAGCAGTTTTAGGGTCCGGGGGCTTCGGCCCCAGCATTTT. It translates to CASSFRVRGLRPQHF.

This clonotype was seen a handful of times. This may arise from a read error, as a much more abundant clone is one base away. V gene TRBV7-2 combines with J gene TRBJ2-5; D perhaps matches TRBD2 (6 bases). This CDR3 contains 13 residues. Germline CDR1 reads SGHTA; CDR2 reads FQGNSA. The CDR3 reads CASSPGRSETKYF. The CDR3 DNA reads as TGTGCCAGCAGCCCGGGGAGGTCGGAGACCAAGTACTTC.

At least ten counts were recorded for this clonotype. This rearrangement joins TRBV19 to TRBJ2-6, with a tentative D call TRBD1 (6 bases). Germline assignment: CDR1 LNHDA and CDR2 SQIVND (reference sequence). Trimming removed 7 bases from V and 0 bases from J, with 10 bases in between. This CDR3 is 15 amino acids long. CDR3 bases: TGTGCCAGTAAGGCAGGGGCCTCTGGGGCCAACGTCCTGACTTTC. It is translated as CASKAGASGANVLTF.

This clonotype was seen at least ten times. The CDR3 sequence is CASSSGQGETGELFF. DNA of the CDR3: TGTGCCAGCAGTTCCGGACAGGGTGAAACCGGGGAGCTGTTTTTT. The chain carries TRBV28 and TRBJ2-2, with TRBD1 identical over 8 bases. After removal of 4 bases from V and 5 bases from J, the junction contained 6 bases not matched to a gene. Germline lookup yields CDR1 MDHEN and CDR2 SYDVKM. CDR3 length equals 15 residues.

At least ten counts were recorded for this clonotype. V gene TRBV28 combines with J gene TRBJ2-7, with 9 bases identical to TRBD1. In germline, CDR1 is MDHEN, CDR2 SYDVKM. The V and J ends lost 7 bases and 6 bases, in that order; junction bases with no gene match: 4. The CDR3 extends over 12 amino acids. The CDR3 is CASNTQGAEQYF. CDR3 nucleotide sequence: TGTGCCAGCAATACACAGGGGGCCGAGCAGTACTTC.

For this clonotype: Given a much more abundant clone one base away, this may be a read error. The rearrangement links TRBV20-1 to TRBJ1-2, with TRBD1 identical over 9 bases. Germline CDR1 reads DFQATT; CDR2 reads SNEGSKA (reference sequence). The CDR3 runs 14 residues. This CDR3 is CSAVQGAQNYGYSF. Written as DNA, the CDR3 is TGCAGTGCTGTACAGGGGGCGCAGAACTATGGCTACAGCTTC.

The table lists this clonotype with many counts. The chain links TRBV29-1 to TRBJ1-5, with a possible D match to TRBD1 (5 bases). The CDR3 consists of 14 residues. V was shortened by 6 bases and J by 2 bases, with 14 bases between the two germline ends. The germline gives CDR1 SQVTM, CDR2 ANQGSEA. CDR3 sequence (DNA): TGCAGCGTGGGTGTGGGGGGGGGCAATCAGCCCCAGCATTTT. It is translated as CSVGVGGGNQPQHF.